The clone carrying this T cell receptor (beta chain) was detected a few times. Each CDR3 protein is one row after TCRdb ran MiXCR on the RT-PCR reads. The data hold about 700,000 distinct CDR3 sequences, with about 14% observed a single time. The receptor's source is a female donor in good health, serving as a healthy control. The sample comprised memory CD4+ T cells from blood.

DNA of the CDR3: TGTGCCAGCAGTTTCAACCTGGGCGAGCAGTACTTC. Protein product: CASSFNLGEQYF. V usage is TRBV12-3 or TRBV12-4 and J usage is TRBJ2-7; D unresolved. V was trimmed by 3 bases and J by 6 bases, leaving 9 bases between them. This CDR3 is built from 12 residues.